This note documents a single TCR beta chain sequence. Its matching antigen is unknown. The source of the sample is a study of T cell responses to AZD1222 COVID-19 vaccine. Study-level findings and limits: No repertoire was sampled before or during the peak T cell response, only after it. Across spike, vaccine-associated CD4 TCRs were found, dominant at 160-218 and 743-854. The number of AZD1222 recipients seropositive at baseline was only five or six. Clonal diversity was possibly underestimated, and white British individuals and females predominated among donors.

The CDR3 sequence is 15 residues long. Trimming took 0 bases from V and 5 from J, leaving 14 bases between them. Germline assignment: CDR1 MNHEY and CDR2 SMNVEV (reference sequence). Produced via immunoSEQ multiplex PCR; TCRdb's table is partial and in-frame only. The sample has 140,000 to 150,000 clones, around 85% seen once. The receptor was derived from an adult in good health. The chain combines TRBV27 with TRBJ2-7; D is perhaps TRBD2 (6 bases). This sample comprised peripheral blood, obtained on day 0 of AZD1222 vaccination. The CDR3 protein is CASSLSPGGSHEQYF. DNA for the CDR3: TGTGCCAGCAGTTTATCCCCCGGGGGTTCGCACGAGCAGTACTTC.